What follows are 2 T cell receptor beta chains derived from one specimen sequenced in a study of CD8 T cells in Susac syndrome. Reverse transcription of roughly 0.45 to 1 ug RNA was carried out with random hexamers. Using its own MiXCR run on the immunoSEQ multiplex PCR reads, TCRdb lists one record per CDR3 protein. The sample contains around 270,000 distinct CDR3 sequences, about 89% of which appear only once. Sequencing used CD8+ T cells from PBMCs. Receptors were obtained from a human donor with multiple sclerosis.

The genes are TRBV19 and TRBJ2-7; D not certain. Germline V CDR1 and CDR2: LNHDA, SQIVND (reference sequence). This CDR3 has 14 residues. Trimming left V 1 base short and J 5 bases short, with 12 bases between. The CDR3 reads CASSIVVGSHEQYF. DNA for the CDR3: TGTGCCAGTAGTATAGTCGTCGGTAGCCACGAGCAGTACTTC.

CDR3: CASSPSQLAGGVPGELFF. As DNA, the CDR3 is TGTGCCAGCAGCCCGAGTCAACTAGCGGGAGGGGTACCCGGGGAGCTGTTTTTT. This chain connects TRBV7-3 to TRBJ2-2, with 13 positions matching TRBD2. The CDR3 is 18 amino acids. CDR1 is SGHTA, CDR2 FQGTGA, per germline. The trim removed 5 bases at V and 6 bases at J, leaving 12 bases unmatched.